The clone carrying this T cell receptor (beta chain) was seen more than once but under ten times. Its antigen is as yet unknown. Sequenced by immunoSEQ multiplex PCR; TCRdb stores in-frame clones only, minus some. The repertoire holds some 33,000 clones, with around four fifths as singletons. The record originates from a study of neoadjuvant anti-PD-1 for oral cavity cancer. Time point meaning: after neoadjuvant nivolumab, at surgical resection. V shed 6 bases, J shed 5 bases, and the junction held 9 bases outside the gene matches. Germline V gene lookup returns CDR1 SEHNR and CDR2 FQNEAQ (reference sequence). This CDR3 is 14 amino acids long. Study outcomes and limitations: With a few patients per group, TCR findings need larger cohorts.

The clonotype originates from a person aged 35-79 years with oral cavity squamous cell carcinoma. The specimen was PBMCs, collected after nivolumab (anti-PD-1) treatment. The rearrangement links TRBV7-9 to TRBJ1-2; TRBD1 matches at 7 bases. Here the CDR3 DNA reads TGTGCCAGCAGACCGACAGGGCCAGGGTATGGCTACACCTTC. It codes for CASRPTGPGYGYTF.